This T cell receptor (beta chain) was found in a study of T cell changes during pregnancy in multiple sclerosis. Germline CDR1 reads SQVTM; CDR2 reads ANQGSEA. Trimming left V 4 bases short and J 3 bases short, with 16 bases between. This CDR3 is built from 14 residues. The protocol was immunoSEQ multiplex PCR, while the TCRdb copy is restricted to in-frame clones and leaves out a portion. The top ten clones hold about 0.95% of a sample with 93,000 or so clones, 75% to 95% of them seen once. The sequence was collected from a female donor with multiple sclerosis, enrolled in a pregnancy study. The J gene is TRBJ2-7, the V gene TRBV29-1; possible D gene TRBD2, 5 bases. Sequenced material: peripheral blood, taken before pregnancy. CDR3 bases: TGCAGCGTTGGGCAGGAGGTACTTGGCTACGAGCAGTACTTC. Encoded protein: CSVGQEVLGYEQYF.